Each of the 11 T cell receptor beta chains below was sequenced from the same sample in a study of shared clonotypes between healthy human individuals. Data came from immunoSEQ multiplex PCR; TCRdb stores just in-frame clones and leaves some out. The data contain around 1.6 million clones, 95% to 99% of them seen just once; the ten biggest clones take up about 0.45%. Sequences were obtained from naive CD4+ T cells sorted from blood. The subset was: CD45RA+ positively selected. All receptors derive from a man aged 25 to 40 in good health.

The rearrangement uses TRBV19 and TRBJ2-7, with 10 bases aligning to TRBD2. V gave up 7 bases and J gave up 7 bases; unmatched junction bases: 10. Germline V CDR1 and CDR2: LNHDA, SQIVND (reference sequence). The CDR3 consists of 14 residues. CDR3 sequence (DNA): TGTGCCAGTACCTTCCTAGCGGGAGTAGGAGAGCAGTACTTC. Encoded protein: CASTFLAGVGEQYF.

J is TRBJ2-5 and V is TRBV7-2, with 9 bases fitting TRBD2. This CDR3 region has 14 residues. Germline assignment: CDR1 SGHTA and CDR2 FQGNSA. Trimming removed 5 bases from V and 1 base from J; junction bases left unmatched: 2. The CDR3 coding sequence is TGTGCCAGCAGCCCGACTAGCGGCCAAGAGACCCAGTACTTC. Translation: CASSPTSGQETQYF.

The rearrangement joins TRBV9 to TRBJ2-5; D possibly uses TRBD1 or TRBD2 (5 bases each). CDR3 length: 16 residues. Germline V gives CDR1 SGDLS, CDR2 YYNGEE. Trimming shortened V by 0 bases and J by 5 bases, and 17 bases separated the two germline ends. The CDR3 loop reads CASSVVGSRGYETQYF. The DNA for the CDR3 is TGTGCCAGCAGCGTAGTAGGCTCCCGGGGCTATGAGACCCAGTACTTC.

The chain is built from TRBV21-1 and TRBJ2-2; the table names TRBD1, a call not compared with the DNA. TRBV21-1 is given as a pseudogene. The CDR3 length is 12 residues. CDR3 sequence (DNA): TGTGCCACGACCAATAGTGGGCGGGAGCTGTTTTTT. Its protein product is CATTNSGRELFF.

The chain has TRBV27 and TRBJ2-7, with D possibly being TRBD1 (5 bases). Germline lookup yields CDR1 MNHEY and CDR2 SMNVEV (reference sequence). Trimming stripped 5 bases from V and 3 bases from J, with 14 bases between. This CDR3 region has 14 residues. Here the CDR3 reads CASSPTRRDYEQYF. CDR3 DNA sequence: TGTGCCAGCAGTCCGACACGCAGGGACTACGAGCAGTACTTC.

The chain links TRBV9 to TRBJ2-3, with TRBD1 matching 7 bases. Germline V gene lookup returns CDR1 SGDLS and CDR2 YYNGEE. V lost 2 bases to trimming and J lost 2 bases; unmatched junction nucleotides: 8. This CDR3 is built from 16 residues. CDR3 nucleotides: TGTGCCAGCAGCGTGTTCGACAGGGAAGTCACAGATACGCAGTATTTT. Its translation: CASSVFDREVTDTQYF. Looking up the rest from reference TRBV9 and TRBJ2-3 gives the full variable domain: DSGVTQTPKHLITATGQRVTLRCSPRSGDLSVYWYQQSLDQGLQFLIQYYNGEERAKGNILERFSAQQFPDLHSELNLSSLELGDSALYFCASSVFDREVTDTQYFGPGTRLTVL.

About this clone: This sample also contains other DNA sequences that code for the same CDR3. This chain uses TRBV7-3 with TRBJ2-1; possible D gene TRBD1, 6 bases. Deletions cut 3 bases from V and 7 bases from J, with 7 bases between. Germline assignment: CDR1 SGHTA and CDR2 FQGTGA. This CDR3 region has 12 residues. CDR3 loop: CASSLRGNEQFF. CDR3 nucleotides: TGTGCCAGCAGCTTGAGGGGGAATGAGCAGTTCTTC.

With respect to this clone: This specimen includes other DNA sequences encoding the same CDR3. V gene TRBV10-3 combines with J gene TRBJ2-1, with D uncertain. CDR3 length: 11 residues. V lost 4 bases and J 7 bases, leaving 5 bases between the germline ends. CDR1 and CDR2 from the germline V gene are ENHRY and SYGVKD. The CDR3 coding sequence is TGTGCCATCAGTGCTGGAAATGAGCAGTTCTTC. It yields the protein CAISAGNEQFF.

This chain links TRBV18 with TRBJ1-1; 7 positions match TRBD1. J was trimmed by 2 bases and V by 2 bases; bases with no gene match: 8. From germline, CDR1 is KGHSH and CDR2 LQKENI. CDR3 length: 16 residues. The CDR3 here is CASSPRLTGLNTEAFF. The CDR3 region has the DNA TGTGCCAGCTCACCAAGGCTGACAGGGCTAAACACTGAAGCTTTCTTT.

The chain combines TRBV9 with TRBJ2-7; TRBD2 might be the D (6 bases). CDR1 is SGDLS, CDR2 YYNGEE, per germline. CDR3 length: 14 residues. V was shortened by 4 bases and J by 2 bases, with 13 bases between the two germline ends. The CDR3 sequence is CASSSPGLPYEQYF. The CDR3, as DNA: TGTGCCAGCAGCTCTCCGGGACTCCCCTACGAGCAGTACTTC.

The V and J genes are TRBV5-6 and TRBJ1-1; D gene unclear. This CDR3 has 14 residues. Germline V CDR1 and CDR2: SGHDT, YYEEEE. V was cut by 1 base and J by 5 bases, with 12 bases left in between. The DNA of the CDR3 is TGTGCCAGCAGCTTGAGGCAGGTTGAGACTGAAGCTTTCTTT. This gives the protein CASSLRQVETEAFF.